The entry below describes one TCR beta chain. Per the authors' pipeline: The assay estimated nucleated cells by amplifying reference gene primers. Data came from immunoSEQ multiplex PCR; TCRdb stores just in-frame clones and leaves some out. That table supplies the V and J calls and clone size; D and trimming were determined from the DNA. This sample has a few hundred thousand clones, with roughly 89% found just once. The data stem from a study of blood T cell repertoires in COVID-19. About the research overall: Researchers got acute and convalescent COVID-19 samples from the United States, Italy and Spain. PBMCs, B-cell-depleted T cells, or T cells provided the cDNA or gDNA that made up the material.

Seattle enrolled patients during active infection and tracked them longitudinally. The CDR3 has 13 amino acids. Germline CDR1 reads MNHNY; CDR2 reads SVGAGI (reference sequence). With 6 bases removed from V and 3 bases from J, the gap between germline ends came to 11 bases. The chain is built from TRBV6-6 and TRBJ1-2; D might be TRBD1 (5 bases). The source of this sequence is a woman aged 60 to 75 with COVID-19, enrolled during active disease. Sequencing was carried out using peripheral blood. The CDR3 nucleotides read TGTGCCAGCAGCCCCGGGGGGTACTATGGCTACACCTTC. It translates to CASSPGGYYGYTF.